What follows are 21 T cell receptor beta chains derived from one specimen sequenced in a study of shared clonotypes between healthy human individuals. Here immunoSEQ multiplex PCR was the method, and the copy in TCRdb shows in-frame clones only, minus some. The table shows approximately 500,000 clones, with 75% to 85% occurring only once. Sequencing was carried out using PBMCs. The receptors stem from a woman aged 40 to 50 in good health. Some clones in this sample may be carry-over from other donors' samples.

This chain uses TRBV11-3 with TRBJ2-3; D is unclear. The V end was cut by 2 bases, the J end by 1 base, with 10 bases between. The CDR3 consists of 15 residues. CDR1 and CDR2 (germline): SGHNT, YENEEA. CDR3 in amino acids: CASSLSSVGTDTQYF. The CDR3 DNA reads TGTGCCAGCAGCTTATCCAGTGTGGGCACAGATACGCAGTATTTT.

In the case of this clone: The same CDR3 arises from other DNA sequences in this sample as well. The chain is built from TRBV5-1 and TRBJ2-7; 9 nucleotides align to TRBD2. With V trimmed by 1 base and J by 3 bases, 2 bases remained unmatched. The CDR3 contains 14 residues. Germline lookup yields CDR1 SGHRS and CDR2 YFSETQ. DNA for the CDR3: TGCGCCAGCAGCTTGAGCGGGGGGAGCTACGAGCAGTACTTC. Translating it yields CASSLSGGSYEQYF. Complete variable domain (other parts from reference TRBV5-1 and TRBJ2-7): KAGVTQTPRYLIKTRGQQVTLSCSPISGHRSVSWYQQTPGQGLQFLFEYFSETQRNKGNFPGRFSGRQFSNSRSEMNVSTLELGDSALYLCASSLSGGSYEQYFGPGTRLTVT.

This chain links TRBV7-2 with TRBJ1-4; the match to TRBD1 covers 9 bases. With V trimmed by 4 bases and J by 7 bases, 4 bases remained unmatched. From germline, CDR1 is SGHTA and CDR2 FQGNSA. The CDR3 runs 14 residues. In DNA, the CDR3 is TGTGCCAGCAGCTGGGGACAGGGAGGTGAAAAACTGTTTTTT. This codes for CASSWGQGGEKLFF.

This clone was detected once. The chain recombines TRBV5-6 with TRBJ2-7, with 8 bases identical to TRBD1. Germline lookup yields CDR1 SGHDT and CDR2 YYEEEE. J gave up 3 bases and V 4 bases, and 3 bases lay outside the gene matches. The CDR3 is made up of 13 amino acids. CDR3 sequence reads: CASSRGQGYEQYF. CDR3 DNA: TGTGCCAGCAGCCGAGGACAGGGCTACGAGCAGTACTTC. Full variable domain (rest looked up from reference TRBV5-6 and TRBJ2-7): DAGVTQSPTHLIKTRGQQVTLRCSPKSGHDTVSWYQQALGQGPQFIFQYYEEEERQRGNFPDRFSGHQFPNYSSELNVNALLLGDSALYLCASSRGQGYEQYFGPGTRLTVT.

This clone was seen once. V is TRBV4-1 and J is TRBJ2-5; no clear D. There are 14 residues in the CDR3. The V and J ends lost 1 base and 3 bases respectively, with 9 bases between them. Germline assignment: CDR1 MGHRA and CDR2 YSYEKL. The CDR3 loop is CASSQVGSEETQYF. The CDR3 nucleotides are TGCGCCAGCAGCCAAGTGGGTAGTGAAGAGACCCAGTACTTC.

The V and J genes are TRBV10-3 and TRBJ1-2; TRBD1 matches at 7 bases. With V trimmed by 4 bases and J by 6 bases, 11 bases remained unmatched. CDR1 is ENHRY, CDR2 SYGVKD, per germline. There are 15 residues in the CDR3. CDR3 in amino acids: CAISATGTAIDGYTF. The CDR3 DNA follows: TGTGCCATCAGTGCTACCGGGACAGCAATTGATGGCTACACCTTC.

The chain carries TRBV6-5 and TRBJ1-4, with D perhaps TRBD1 (6 bases). CDR1 MNHEY and CDR2 SVGAGI come from the germline V gene. The V gene lost 5 bases and the J gene lost 3 bases, with 13 bases spanning the gap. This CDR3 region has 15 residues. The CDR3 spells CASSRSRGANEKLFF. The CDR3 region has the DNA TGTGCCAGCAGTAGGAGCAGGGGAGCTAATGAAAAACTGTTTTTT.

The chain combines TRBV29-1 with TRBJ2-3; either TRBD1 or TRBD2 may fit D (6 bases each). CDR3 length: 14 residues. The germline V gene encodes CDR1 SQVTM and CDR2 ANQGSEA. V dropped 6 bases and J dropped 3 bases, with 16 bases sitting between them. Here the CDR3 reads CSVGPGAATDTQYF. The CDR3 region has the DNA TGCAGCGTCGGTCCGGGGGCAGCTACAGATACGCAGTATTTT.

Points on this clone: Other DNA sequences in this sample translate to the same CDR3. This chain connects TRBV5-1 to TRBJ2-5; D is perhaps TRBD1 (6 bases). CDR3 size: 13 residues. Trimming left V 4 bases short and J 5 bases short, with 12 bases between. CDR1 is SGHRS, CDR2 YFSETQ, per germline. The CDR3 spells CASSQQGLETQYF. The CDR3 bases are TGCGCCAGCAGCCAACAGGGTTTGGAGACCCAGTACTTC. Filled out from reference TRBV5-1 and TRBJ2-5, the complete variable domain reads KAGVTQTPRYLIKTRGQQVTLSCSPISGHRSVSWYQQTPGQGLQFLFEYFSETQRNKGNFPGRFSGRQFSNSRSEMNVSTLELGDSALYLCASSQQGLETQYFGPGTRLLVL.

The genes are TRBV2 and TRBJ2-2; 8 bases line up with TRBD2. The J segment lost 1 base and the V segment lost 6 bases, leaving 10 bases of the junction unmatched. Germline V CDR1 and CDR2: SNHLY, FYNNEI. There are 17 residues in the CDR3. CDR3 region: CASRALAGKWNTGELFF. CDR3 sequence (DNA): TGTGCCAGCAGGGCTTTAGCGGGAAAGTGGAACACCGGGGAGCTGTTTTTT. Complete variable domain (other parts from reference TRBV2 and TRBJ2-2): EPEVTQTPSHQVTQMGQEVILRCVPISNHLYFYWYRQILGQKVEFLVSFYNNEISEKSEIFDDQFSVERPDGSNFTLKIRSTKLEDSAMYFCASRALAGKWNTGELFFGEGSRLTVL.

The rearrangement uses TRBV7-2 and TRBJ2-5; 8 nucleotides match TRBD1. This CDR3 comprises 14 residues. Germline CDR1 SGHTA, CDR2 FQGNSA. V was pared by 3 bases and J by 5 bases, with 5 bases of the junction left unmatched. CDR3 DNA: TGTGCCAGCAGCTTCAGGGGGCAAGGGGAGACCCAGTACTTC. It codes for CASSFRGQGETQYF.

The chain recombines TRBV9 with TRBJ2-2, with 9 bases matching TRBD2. The germline gives CDR1 SGDLS, CDR2 YYNGEE. CDR3 length equals 15 residues. V lost 3 bases and J lost 5; bases outside the gene matches: 5. The CDR3 region is CASSAGLAWTGELFF. DNA of the CDR3: TGTGCCAGCAGCGCTGGACTAGCGTGGACCGGGGAGCTGTTTTTT.

This clone was recorded only once. The chain links TRBV10-2 to TRBJ1-5; D gene uncertain. This CDR3 has 13 amino acids. Trimming took off 4 bases at V and 0 bases at J, with 4 bases between the two ends. Germline V lookup: CDR1 WSHSY, CDR2 SAAADI. Here the CDR3 reads CASSVDSNQPQHF. The CDR3 DNA reads as TGCGCCAGCAGTGTGGATAGCAATCAGCCCCAGCATTTT.

The chain joins TRBV5-1 to TRBJ2-5, with D possibly matching TRBD1 (6 bases). The germline V gene encodes CDR1 SGHRS and CDR2 YFSETQ. Deletions cut 7 bases from V and 5 bases from J, with 21 bases between. The CDR3 consists of 15 residues. The CDR3 loop reads CASVTTGSGVETQYF. CDR3 in DNA: TGCGCCAGCGTTACGACAGGATCTGGAGTGGAGACCCAGTACTTC. The complete variable domain, with remaining parts taken from reference TRBV5-1 and TRBJ2-5, reads KAGVTQTPRYLIKTRGQQVTLSCSPISGHRSVSWYQQTPGQGLQFLFEYFSETQRNKGNFPGRFSGRQFSNSRSEMNVSTLELGDSALYLCASVTTGSGVETQYFGPGTRLLVL.

This clone has just a few counts. This chain connects TRBV4-1 to TRBJ1-5; D is unclear. This CDR3 has 18 residues. Germline V gene sequence: CDR1 MGHRA, CDR2 YSYEKL. V was trimmed by 5 bases and J by 3 bases, leaving 23 bases between them. CDR3 residues: CASSVPGTLDSINQPQHF. The CDR3 nucleotides are TGCGCCAGCAGCGTACCGGGCACCCTGGACTCGATCAATCAGCCCCAGCATTTT.

This chain uses TRBV28 with TRBJ1-5; D gene uncertain. The CDR3 length is 14 residues. Germline V gene data show CDR1 as MDHEN and CDR2 as SYDVKM. V lost 5 bases and J 0 bases, leaving 8 bases between the germline ends. The CDR3: CASSPQYSNQPQHF. The CDR3, as DNA: TGTGCCAGCAGTCCGCAGTATAGCAATCAGCCCCAGCATTTT.

With regard to this clone: Within the sample, other DNA sequences also encode this same CDR3. This chain uses TRBV18 with TRBJ1-4, with 8 positions matching TRBD1. Germline lookup yields CDR1 KGHSH and CDR2 LQKENI. The CDR3 length is 14 residues. The ends lost 3 bases at V and 4 bases at J; junction bases unmatched: 1. CDR3 sequence: CASSPGQDNEKLFF. CDR3 sequence (DNA): TGTGCCAGCTCACCGGGACAGGATAATGAAAAACTGTTTTTT.

The count of this clone is one. This chain connects TRBV27 to TRBJ2-1, with 11 bases lining up with TRBD2. CDR1 is MNHEY, CDR2 SMNVEV, per germline (reference sequence). The CDR3 totals 15 residues. Unmatched junction bases numbered 8, after V lost 6 bases and J lost 7 bases. The CDR3 DNA follows: TGTGCCAGCAGACCAACTAGCGGGAGTGGTAATGAGCAGTTCTTC. Protein: CASRPTSGSGNEQFF.

The chain is built from TRBV19 and TRBJ2-1; D assignment may be TRBD1 or TRBD2 (7 bases each). The CDR3 has 12 amino acids. V was cut by 6 bases and J by 12 bases, with 15 bases left in between. CDR1 and CDR2 from the germline V gene are LNHDA and SQIVND (reference sequence). CDR3 DNA sequence: TGTGCCAGTAGCGCAGGGGGAGGGGGGCAGTTCTTC. This sequence encodes CASSAGGGGQFF.

This rearrangement joins TRBV27 to TRBJ2-1, with 7 positions matching TRBD1. Trimming took 2 bases from V and 5 from J; bases not matched to a gene: 6. The germline gives CDR1 MNHEY, CDR2 SMNVEV (reference sequence). The CDR3 covers 15 residues. The CDR3 DNA sequence: TGTGCCAGCAGTTTAATCCGGACAGGAGACAATGAGCAGTTCTTC. Residues: CASSLIRTGDNEQFF.

The chain combines TRBV30 with TRBJ1-2; possibly TRBD1 for D (5 bases). The V gene's germline CDR1 is GTSNPN and CDR2 SVGIG (reference sequence). V shed 3 bases and J shed 4 bases, with 18 bases lying between them. CDR3 length: 15 amino acids. The CDR3 protein is CAWRLSLGGLYGYTF. Here the CDR3 DNA reads TGTGCCTGGAGGCTATCCCTCGGGGGTCTCTATGGCTACACCTTC.